This T cell receptor (beta chain) emerged from a study of regulatory T cells in long-lasting Graves disease. Notes on this clonotype: No antigen is known for it.

Time point reported: persistent/refractory GD, antithyroid drugs over 5 years with positive TRAb. Extracted PBMC RNA gave rise to the TCR library. Patients came from an endocrinology department in Xi'an, China. The EDTA tubes were filled with about 9 milliliters of drawn peripheral blood. In germline, CDR1 is MDHEN, CDR2 SYDVKM. The V end lost 5 bases, the J end lost 4 bases, and 11 bases lay between the germline ends. This CDR3 spans 14 amino acids. Construction of TCR beta libraries relied on iRepertoire HTBI primers and on Arm-PCR targeting CDR3 regions. One entry per CDR3 protein, called by TCRdb with MiXCR from the multiplex PCR reads. This table has around 500,000 distinct CDR3 sequences, about a fifth appearing once. Study-level results: The number of shared public clonotypes was higher in persistent patients (around 2,500) than new patients (966).

The sequence derives from a female donor with Graves disease. The V call is TRBV28, the J call TRBJ2-2; D not certain. The material was peripheral blood mononuclear cells (PBMCs), obtained when the disease was refractory, from a patient treated with antithyroid drugs. The CDR3 DNA reads TGTGCCAGCAGTCCCGGACGGCTCACCGGGGAGCTGTTTTTT. Translation gives CASSPGRLTGELFF.